Each of the 22 T cell receptor beta chains below was sequenced from the same sample in a study of T cell responses to AZD1222 COVID-19 vaccine. Generated by immunoSEQ multiplex PCR, the TCRdb table keeps only in-frame clones and is missing some. The data contain around 120,000 clones, approximately 94% of them singletons. The source material was peripheral blood, sampled 28 days after the second AZD1222 dose. Receptors were obtained from an adult who received the AZD1222 COVID-19 vaccine.

The rearrangement joins TRBV27 to TRBJ1-1, with D perhaps matching TRBD1 (6 bases). The germline V gene encodes CDR1 MNHEY and CDR2 SMNVEV (reference sequence). The CDR3 totals 15 residues. Trimming shortened V by 6 bases and J by 0 bases, and 14 bases separated the two germline ends. The DNA of the CDR3 is TGTGCCAGCAGCCGGAGGGGGGCCATGAACACTGAAGCTTTCTTT. Its translation: CASSRRGAMNTEAFF.

The rearrangement uses TRBV27 and TRBJ1-5; D ambiguous. With 9 bases removed from V and 1 base from J, the gap between germline ends came to 13 bases. The V gene's germline CDR1 is MNHEY and CDR2 SMNVEV (reference sequence). The CDR3 loop spans 14 amino acids. This CDR3 reads CASKPSGSNQPQHF. The DNA for the CDR3 is TGTGCCAGTAAGCCAAGTGGGAGCAATCAGCCCCAGCATTTT.

The J gene is TRBJ2-3, the V gene TRBV29-1, with D unresolved. The CDR3 runs to 13 residues. The V end lost 3 bases, the J end lost 1 base, and 8 bases lay between the germline ends. Germline loops: CDR1 SQVTM, CDR2 ANQGSEA. The CDR3, as DNA: TGCAGCGTTGACCCTCAGGGCACAGATACGCAGTATTTT. Protein sequence: CSVDPQGTDTQYF.

The rearrangement uses TRBV19 and TRBJ1-2; no firm D call. The length of the CDR3 is 13 residues. Germline V CDR1 and CDR2: LNHDA, SQIVND (reference sequence). Trimming removed 3 bases from V and 4 bases from J, with 9 bases in between. The CDR3 reads CASSIPQGYGYTF. The CDR3 bases are TGTGCCAGTAGTATCCCCCAAGGCTATGGCTACACCTTC.

This chain joins TRBV7-6 and TRBJ2-2; TRBD2 aligns across 14 bases. This CDR3 is 19 amino acids long. Trimming cost V 5 bases and J 1 base; bases outside gene matches: 9. Germline-derived CDR1 and CDR2 are SGHVS and FNYEAQ. The CDR3 DNA reads TGTGCCAGCAGCCCCGGGACTAGCGGGAGATATAGGAACACCGGGGAGCTGTTTTTT. Its protein is CASSPGTSGRYRNTGELFF.

The chain recombines TRBV14 with TRBJ2-7; 7 bases line up with TRBD2. The CDR3 extends over 15 amino acids. V trimming: 1 base; J trimming: 2 bases; junction bases outside the gene matches: 5. The germline gives CDR1 SGHDN, CDR2 FVKESK. CDR3 sequence: CASSQAGGAPYEQYF. CDR3 coding DNA: TGTGCCAGCAGCCAAGCGGGAGGTGCACCCTACGAGCAGTACTTC.

The CDR3 DNA is TGCGCCAGCAGCACGTCCGGGACTAGCGGCGGTTTTAACAATGAGCAGTTCTTC. Encoded protein: CASSTSGTSGGFNNEQFF. This chain connects TRBV5-1 to TRBJ2-1, with 11 positions matching TRBD2. The CDR3 spans 18 residues. Per germline, CDR1 SGHRS and CDR2 YFSETQ. V lost 4 bases, J lost 5 bases, and 14 bases stayed unmatched.

V gene TRBV2 combines with J gene TRBJ2-7, with 7 bases that match TRBD1. The germline V gene encodes CDR1 SNHLY and CDR2 FYNNEI. V lost 7 bases and J lost 2; bases outside the gene matches: 5. CDR3 length: 13 residues. This chain's CDR3 is CASNPDRAYEQYF. The CDR3 nucleotides read TGTGCCAGCAATCCTGACAGGGCCTACGAGCAGTACTTC.

The rearrangement uses TRBV6-2 or TRBV6-3 and TRBJ2-7, with D unresolved. Trimming took 0 bases from V and 0 from J, leaving 6 bases between them. Germline V gene data show CDR1 as MNHEY and CDR2 as SVGEGT. The CDR3 covers 14 residues. For the CDR3, the DNA is TGTGCCAGCAGTTACTCCGCTGCCTCCTACGAGCAGTACTTC. Translated: CASSYSAASYEQYF.

The rearrangement joins TRBV7-9 to TRBJ1-5; 7 bases are shared with TRBD1. Germline CDR1 reads SEHNR; CDR2 reads FQNEAQ (reference sequence). The CDR3 is 15 residues long. V trimming: 1 base; J trimming: 6 bases; junction bases outside the gene matches: 6. The CDR3 DNA sequence: TGTGCCAGCAGCTTAGAAGGGGGCGCCTTTCAGCCCCAGCATTTT. It codes for CASSLEGGAFQPQHF.

This rearrangement joins TRBV6-1 to TRBJ2-1; D is uncertain. Germline loops: CDR1 MNHNS, CDR2 SASEGT. Trimming shortened V by 3 bases and J by 4 bases, and 19 bases separated the two germline ends. CDR3 length equals 17 residues. The DNA of the CDR3 is TGTGCCAGCAGTGATCCCCCTTTGGTGGCAGGATACAATGAGCAGTTCTTC. Its protein product is CASSDPPLVAGYNEQFF.

J is TRBJ1-1 and V is TRBV2; D ambiguous. This CDR3 has 13 residues. Deletions cut 8 bases from V and 6 bases from J, with 16 bases between. CDR1 and CDR2 from the germline V gene are SNHLY and FYNNEI. The CDR3 spells CASWSSGAPEAFF. CDR3 nucleotide sequence: TGTGCCAGCTGGTCGTCTGGTGCTCCTGAAGCTTTCTTT.

This chain connects TRBV29-1 to TRBJ1-2, with TRBD1 identical over 7 bases. Germline V lookup: CDR1 SQVTM, CDR2 ANQGSEA. The CDR3 has 16 residues. With V trimmed by 4 bases and J by 0 bases, 11 bases remained unmatched. CDR3 sequence reads: CSVVEGAIRANYGYTF. The CDR3 DNA reads as TGCAGCGTTGTTGAGGGGGCTATAAGGGCTAACTATGGCTACACCTTC.

This clone came up once. The chain joins TRBV9 to TRBJ2-3; no firm D call. V dropped 4 bases and J dropped 0 bases, with 9 bases sitting between them. This CDR3 is 14 amino acids long. The germline V gene encodes CDR1 SGDLS and CDR2 YYNGEE. The CDR3 is CASSPQSSTDTQYF. The DNA for the CDR3 is TGTGCCAGCAGCCCTCAATCTAGCACAGATACGCAGTATTTT.

The chain's CDR3 is CASSRRGPSETQYF. CDR3 DNA sequence: TGTGCCAGCAGCCGTAGGGGGCCCAGTGAGACCCAGTACTTC. The chain recombines TRBV3-1 (or the pseudogene TRBV3-2) with TRBJ2-5; 7 bases fit TRBD1. V lost 4 bases and J lost 5; bases outside the gene matches: 7. The CDR3 has 14 residues. Germline V gene data show CDR1 as LGHDT and CDR2 as YNNKEL (reference sequence).

V gene TRBV19 combines with J gene TRBJ1-1; tentative D call: TRBD1 (5 bases). Germline V lookup: CDR1 LNHDA, CDR2 SQIVND (reference sequence). V shed 6 bases and J shed 3 bases, with 17 bases lying between them. This CDR3 is built from 15 residues. The CDR3 loop is CASRAWGSLDTEAFF. In DNA, the CDR3 is TGTGCCAGTAGGGCGTGGGGGTCCCTCGACACTGAAGCTTTCTTT.

This CDR3 reads CASSLTGEWNEQFF. Here the CDR3 DNA reads TGTGCCAGCAGCTTGACAGGGGAATGGAATGAGCAGTTCTTC. The chain combines TRBV5-6 with TRBJ2-1, with 7 bases that match TRBD1. After removal of 1 base from V and 7 bases from J, the junction contained 5 bases not matched to a gene. CDR3 length: 14 amino acids. Germline CDR1 SGHDT, CDR2 YYEEEE.

V and J are TRBV29-1 and TRBJ2-5, with D unclear. V dropped 1 base and J dropped 6 bases, with 6 bases sitting between them. This CDR3 contains 11 residues. The germline CDR1 and CDR2 sequences are SQVTM and ANQGSEA. The DNA for the CDR3 is TGCAGCGTTGAAGGAAGTAAGACCCAGTACTTC. Protein product: CSVEGSKTQYF.

The chain joins TRBV6-6 to TRBJ2-2; 10 positions match TRBD2. Germline V gives CDR1 MNHNY, CDR2 SVGAGI (reference sequence). V gave up 6 bases and J gave up 6 bases; unmatched junction bases: 7. This CDR3 region has 15 residues. CDR3 sequence reads: CASRATSGFSGELFF. The CDR3, as DNA: TGTGCCAGCAGAGCGACTAGCGGGTTTTCCGGGGAGCTGTTTTTT.

The chain is built from TRBV20-1 and TRBJ2-1; 7 nucleotides agree with TRBD2. In germline, CDR1 is DFQATT, CDR2 SNEGSKA (reference sequence). Germline trimming cut 3 bases from V and 0 bases from J; bases unmatched to any gene: 11. The CDR3 spans 17 residues. The CDR3 loop reads CSASAPLATHSYNEQFF. The DNA for the CDR3 is TGCAGTGCTAGTGCCCCACTAGCGACCCACTCCTACAATGAGCAGTTCTTC.

The rearrangement joins TRBV9 to TRBJ2-1; the D gene is possibly TRBD2 (5 bases). Trimming shortened V by 3 bases and J by 2 bases, and 9 bases separated the two germline ends. CDR3 length: 14 amino acids. Germline loops: CDR1 SGDLS, CDR2 YYNGEE. CDR3 residues: CASSGGYPYNEQFF. Here the CDR3 DNA reads TGTGCCAGCAGCGGAGGGTACCCCTACAATGAGCAGTTCTTC. Full variable domain (missing parts from reference TRBV9 and TRBJ2-1): DSGVTQTPKHLITATGQRVTLRCSPRSGDLSVYWYQQSLDQGLQFLIQYYNGEERAKGNILERFSAQQFPDLHSELNLSSLELGDSALYFCASSGGYPYNEQFFGPGTRLTVL.

The chain joins TRBV6-6 to TRBJ1-5, with 8 bases identical to TRBD1. Germline CDR1 is MNHNY and CDR2 is SVGAGI (reference sequence). The CDR3 runs 14 residues. J lost 9 bases, V lost 6 bases, and 10 bases had no gene match. The CDR3, as DNA: TGTGCCAGCAGCCTGGACAGGGAAAAAGGGCCCCAGCATTTT. Amino acids: CASSLDREKGPQHF.